The 10 T cell receptor beta chains below come from one sample, sequenced in a study of early T cells in non-severe SARS-CoV-2 infection. TCRdb reprocessed the 5' RACE reads with MiXCR, giving one entry per CDR3 protein. The table lists some 91,000 distinct CDR3 sequences, 8% to 13% of them singletons. Sequences were derived from whole blood, sampled at baseline. These receptor sequences come from an adult who was a healthcare worker with PCR-confirmed SARS-CoV-2 infection or an uninfected control (not recorded which).

The chain recombines TRBV20-1 with TRBJ2-1; 11 positions agree with TRBD2. Germline lookup yields CDR1 DFQATT and CDR2 SNEGSKA (reference sequence). Trimming took 2 bases from V and 6 from J; bases not matched to a gene: 6. CDR3 length equals 15 residues. In DNA form, the CDR3 reads TGCAGTGCTAGACTAGCGGGGGGCCTCATCAATGAGCAGTTCTTC. Its translation: CSARLAGGLINEQFF.

The CDR3 here is CASSLLARSYNEQFF. The CDR3 DNA reads as TGTGCCAGCAGCTTATTGGCACGGAGCTACAATGAGCAGTTCTTC. V is TRBV5-6 and J is TRBJ2-1; D not certain. The germline CDR1 and CDR2 sequences are SGHDT and YYEEEE. This CDR3 spans 15 amino acids. V lost 2 bases and J lost 3, with 12 bases in between.

Written as DNA, the CDR3 is TGCGCCAGCAGCCAAGACGGGACCGCAGCTTTCTTT. It yields the protein CASSQDGTAAFF. This chain uses TRBV4-1 with TRBJ1-1; TRBD1 might be the D (5 bases). The ends were cut back, 0 bases at V and 10 bases at J, with 9 bases in the middle. Germline CDR1 and CDR2: MGHRA and YSYEKL. The CDR3 runs to 12 residues.

V gene TRBV19 combines with J gene TRBJ1-2, with D perhaps TRBD1 (5 bases). CDR1 is LNHDA, CDR2 SQIVND, per germline (reference sequence). Trimming removed 3 bases at V and 6 bases at J, with 11 bases between. The CDR3 is 13 residues long. The CDR3 DNA is TGTGCCAGTAGTATTGCAGGGAACGATGGCTACACCTTC. This translates into CASSIAGNDGYTF.

The table lists this clonotype with a few counts. This sequence joins TRBV7-2 and TRBJ2-7; 9 nucleotides match TRBD2. V was clipped by 1 base and J by 2 bases; unmatched bases: 15. CDR3 length equals 19 residues. Germline CDR1 SGHTA, CDR2 FQGNSA. Here the CDR3 DNA reads TGTGCCAGCAGCTTAGGGCGAATCCGGACTAGCGCCTCCACCTACGAGCAGTACTTC. Translating gives CASSLGRIRTSASTYEQYF.

This clonotype was recorded many times. The chain couples TRBV12-3 or TRBV12-4 to TRBJ1-2; tentative D call: TRBD1 (6 bases). Deletions cut 4 bases from V and 6 bases from J, with 15 bases between. The CDR3 length is 14 residues. The DNA of the CDR3 is TGTGCCAGCAGTTCTGAACCGGACAGAGATGGCTACACCTTC. Translating it yields CASSSEPDRDGYTF.

This clonotype was seen many times. This chain uses TRBV6-6 with TRBJ1-2, with D possibly matching TRBD1 (5 bases). The CDR3 spans 13 residues. CDR1 is MNHNY and CDR2 is SVGAGI in the germline V gene (reference sequence). Trimming left V 4 bases short and J 5 bases short, with 11 bases between. The CDR3 spells CASSFQGQYGYTF. Here the CDR3 DNA reads TGTGCCAGCAGTTTCCAGGGCCAATATGGCTACACCTTC.

The chain recombines TRBV9 with TRBJ1-1; TRBD1 is a possible D gene (5 bases). CDR1 SGDLS and CDR2 YYNGEE come from the germline V gene. The CDR3 covers 15 residues. Trimming removed 3 bases from V and 1 base from J, with 13 bases in between. CDR3 amino acids: CASSATSTGNTEAFF. CDR3 DNA sequence: TGTGCCAGCAGCGCGACTTCTACAGGGAACACTGAAGCTTTCTTT.

This clonotype was seen many times. The chain carries TRBV5-5 and TRBJ2-7, with D hard to call. CDR1 is SGHKS, CDR2 YYEKEE, per germline (reference sequence). The V and J ends lost 0 bases and 6 bases respectively, with 22 bases between them. This CDR3 spans 17 amino acids. CDR3 DNA: TGTGCCAGCAGCTTGGCCAGTCTAACCGGCGGTGCGCGCGAGCAGTACTTC. Its translation: CASSLASLTGGAREQYF. Together with reference TRBV5-5 and TRBJ2-7, the CDR3 gives the full variable domain: DAGVTQSPTHLIKTRGQQVTLRCSPISGHKSVSWYQQVLGQGPQFIFQYYEKEERGRGNFPDRFSARQFPNYSSELNVNALLLGDSALYLCASSLASLTGGAREQYFGPGTRLTVT.

The sample holds a few counts of this clonotype. The rearrangement links TRBV20-1 to TRBJ2-3, with 9 positions matching TRBD1. After removal of 5 bases from V and 5 bases from J, the junction contained 5 bases not matched to a gene. CDR3 size: 13 residues. Germline V CDR1 and CDR2: DFQATT, SNEGSKA (reference sequence). In DNA form, the CDR3 reads TGCAGTGCTCGACAGGGGGGGGGAGATACGCAGTATTTT. Translated: CSARQGGGDTQYF.